This T cell receptor (beta chain) was sequenced in a study of post-analysis software for immune sequencing data. Study background: Disease courses included relapsing-remitting, secondary progressive and progressive-relapsing multiple sclerosis.

In regard to this clonotype: Its antigen is undetermined.

General study points: Controls significantly exceeded multiple sclerosis patients in normalized Chao1 diversity. Those samples that were prepared in the same batch co-clustered strongly by F measure. Compared with controls, patients had more of about 5 TRBV segments, including TRBV5-6, TRBV5-1 and TRBV20-1.

The CDR3 loop spans 13 amino acids. Unmatched junction bases numbered 5, after V lost 7 bases and J lost 2 bases. Looked up from germline, CDR1 is SQVTM and CDR2 is ANQGSEA. Carried by the TCR beta cDNA libraries were unique molecular identifiers. Hundreds of thousands of cDNA molecules came from roughly 0.93 to 9.6 million T cells. TCRdb fed the PCR reads into MiXCR, producing one record per CDR3 protein. In the table there are 750,000 to 950,000 distinct CDR3 sequences, about 45% of which are singletons. Material for sequencing was blood. The sequence came from a girl aged 5-17 years with multiple sclerosis. V is TRBV29-1 and J is TRBJ2-3, with 8 positions matching TRBD2. This CDR3 reads CSDRSGVTDTQYF. DNA of the CDR3: TGCAGCGACCGTAGCGGGGTCACAGATACGCAGTATTTT.